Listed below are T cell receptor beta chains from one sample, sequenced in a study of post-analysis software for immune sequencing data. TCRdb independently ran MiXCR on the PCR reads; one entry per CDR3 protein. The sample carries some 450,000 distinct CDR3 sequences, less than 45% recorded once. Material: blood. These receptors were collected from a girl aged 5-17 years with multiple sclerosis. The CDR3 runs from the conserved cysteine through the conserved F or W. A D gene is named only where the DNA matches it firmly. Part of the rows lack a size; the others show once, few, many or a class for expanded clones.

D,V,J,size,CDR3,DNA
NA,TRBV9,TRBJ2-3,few,CASSVRSDTQYF,TGTGCCAGCAGCGTCCGATCAGATACGCAGTATTTT
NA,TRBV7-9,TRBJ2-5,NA,CASSSPTYGGEGTQYF,TGTGCCAGCAGCTCGCCCACCTACGGGGGCGAAGGGACCCAGTACTTC
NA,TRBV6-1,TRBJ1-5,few,CASTNLPNQPQHF,TGTGCCAGCACGAACCTTCCTAATCAGCCCCAGCATTTT
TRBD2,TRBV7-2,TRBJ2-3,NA,CASSCLAEGTDTQYF,TGTGCCAGCAGCTGCCTAGCGGAGGGGACAGATACGCAGTATTTT
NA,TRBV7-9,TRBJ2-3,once,CTSVNSGADTQYF,TGTACCAGCGTAAATTCTGGCGCAGATACGCAGTATTTT
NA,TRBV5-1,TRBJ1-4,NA,CASSLGSANEKLFF,TGCGCCAGCAGCTTGGGTTCAGCTAATGAAAAACTGTTTTTT
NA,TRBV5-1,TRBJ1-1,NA,CASSFTGGDTEAFF,TGCGCCAGCAGCTTCACTGGGGGGGACACTGAAGCTTTCTTT
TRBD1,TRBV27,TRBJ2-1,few,CASSSGTGGYPSGNEQFF,TGTGCCAGCAGTTCTGGGACAGGGGGCTATCCTAGCGGCAATGAGCAGTTCTTC
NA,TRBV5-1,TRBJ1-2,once,CASSLDREPYGYTF,TGCGCCAGCAGCTTGGACAGGGAGCCATATGGCTACACCTTC
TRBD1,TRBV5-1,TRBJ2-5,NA,CASSSGTGMETQYF,TGCGCCAGCAGCTCCGGGACAGGGATGGAGACCCAGTACTTC
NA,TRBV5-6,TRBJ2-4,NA,CASSSPVGGSKNIQYF,TGTGCCAGCAGCTCCCCGGTCGGCGGATCCAAAAACATTCAGTACTTC
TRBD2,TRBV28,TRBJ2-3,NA,CASGGLADSTFLDTQYF,TGTGCCAGCGGGGGACTAGCGGACTCCACGTTTTTAGATACGCAGTATTTT
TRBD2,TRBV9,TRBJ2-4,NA,CASSDQGGKNIQYF,TGTGCCAGCAGCGACCAGGGAGGGAAAAACATTCAGTACTTC
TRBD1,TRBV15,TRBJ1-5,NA,CATSRLGTDQNQPQHF,TGTGCCACCAGCAGACTCGGGACAGACCAGAATCAGCCCCAGCATTTT
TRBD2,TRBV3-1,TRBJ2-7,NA,CASSQFSSGYEQYF,TGTGCCAGCAGCCAGTTTTCTAGCGGCTACGAGCAGTACTTC
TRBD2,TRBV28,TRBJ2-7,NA,CASSPQRGWTSGDSYEQYF,TGTGCCAGCAGTCCCCAACGGGGGTGGACTAGCGGAGACTCCTACGAGCAGTACTTC
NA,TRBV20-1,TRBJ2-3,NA,CIPLVQGKDTQYF,TGCATTCCTCTTGTGCAGGGAAAAGATACGCAGTATTTT
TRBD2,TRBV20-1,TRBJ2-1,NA,CSARSTSGAVSEQFF,TGCAGTGCACGAAGTACTAGCGGAGCGGTGAGTGAGCAGTTCTTC
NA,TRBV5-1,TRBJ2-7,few,CASSLNLDEQYF,TGCGCCAGCAGCTTGAACTTGGACGAGCAGTACTTC
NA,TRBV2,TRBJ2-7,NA,CASRLQGYEQYF,TGTGCCAGCAGGTTACAGGGTTACGAGCAGTACTTC
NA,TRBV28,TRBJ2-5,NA,CASSLWQGQETQYF,TGTGCCAGCAGTTTATGGCAGGGCCAAGAGACCCAGTACTTC
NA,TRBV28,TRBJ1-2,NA,CASLVSSSGYTF,TGTGCCAGCCTCGTCTCCTCGTCCGGCTACACCTTC
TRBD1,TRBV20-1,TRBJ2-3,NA,CSAIRGQGSTDTQYF,TGCAGTGCTATCCGGGGACAGGGAAGCACAGATACGCAGTATTTT